A selection of T cell receptor beta chains follows, all from one sample in a study of response to subunit inactivated influenza vaccine. From the RT-PCR reads, TCRdb called clonotypes with MiXCR, one entry per CDR3 protein. The sample has roughly 500,000 distinct CDR3 sequences, approximately 15% seen once; the top ten hold less than 4%. This specimen was CD4+ T cells sorted from PBMCs, taken 23 to 25 months after vaccination. These receptor sequences come from a man aged 45 to 75 who received an inactivated influenza vaccine. The CDR3 runs from the conserved cysteine through the conserved F or W. Each record gives: J gene, D gene, clone size, V gene, CDR3 protein, CDR3 DNA. A D gene is named only where the DNA matches it firmly. Clone sizes are given selectively: once, few, many, or a class where the clone is expanded.

j_call: TRBJ1-4; d_call: TRBD1; clone_size: NA; v_call: TRBV5-5; cdr3_aa: CASSLYRGGEKLFF; cdr3_nt: TGTGCCAGCAGCTTATACAGGGGTGGTGAAAAACTGTTTTTT
j_call: TRBJ2-5; d_call: NA; clone_size: NA; v_call: TRBV15; cdr3_aa: CATSRDLGVTETQYF; cdr3_nt: TGTGCCACCAGCAGAGATCTGGGGGTAACAGAGACCCAGTACTTC
j_call: TRBJ2-7; d_call: NA; clone_size: NA; v_call: TRBV21-1; cdr3_aa: CASSKEKGHYEQYF; cdr3_nt: TGTGCCAGCAGCAAAGAAAAGGGCCACTACGAGCAGTACTTC
j_call: TRBJ2-3; d_call: NA; clone_size: few; v_call: TRBV7-2; cdr3_aa: CASSPAGAPRGTQYF; cdr3_nt: TGTGCCAGCAGCCCGGCAGGGGCCCCCCGTGGTACGCAGTATTTT
j_call: TRBJ1-1; d_call: TRBD1; clone_size: NA; v_call: TRBV7-6; cdr3_aa: CASSRYRGQGEAFF; cdr3_nt: TGTGCCAGCAGCCGATACAGGGGGCAAGGTGAAGCTTTCTTT
j_call: TRBJ1-1; d_call: NA; clone_size: few; v_call: TRBV27; cdr3_aa: CASSLGVDLEAFF; cdr3_nt: TGTGCCAGCAGTTTAGGGGTGGACCTTGAAGCTTTCTTT
j_call: TRBJ2-1; d_call: TRBD2; clone_size: NA; v_call: TRBV9; cdr3_aa: CASSVGLGWYEQFF; cdr3_nt: TGTGCCAGCAGCGTTGGACTAGGGTGGTATGAGCAGTTCTTC
j_call: TRBJ2-7; d_call: TRBD1; clone_size: NA; v_call: TRBV6-1; cdr3_aa: CASSGYGYSGQGAYEQYF; cdr3_nt: TGTGCCAGCAGCGGGTACGGGTATTCGGGACAGGGGGCCTACGAGCAGTACTTC
j_call: TRBJ2-7; d_call: TRBD2; clone_size: few; v_call: TRBV20-1; cdr3_aa: CSAIREGSSYEQYF; cdr3_nt: TGCAGTGCTATTCGGGAGGGAAGCTCCTACGAGCAGTACTTC
j_call: TRBJ1-5; d_call: NA; clone_size: NA; v_call: TRBV20-1; cdr3_aa: CSASRDGNQPQHF; cdr3_nt: TGCAGTGCCTCACGGGACGGCAATCAGCCCCAGCATTTT
j_call: TRBJ2-1; d_call: TRBD2; clone_size: few; v_call: TRBV4-2; cdr3_aa: CASSQDAGSGGRYNEQFF; cdr3_nt: TGTGCCAGCAGCCAAGATGCGGGTAGCGGGGGCCGTTACAATGAGCAGTTCTTC
j_call: TRBJ2-1; d_call: TRBD1; clone_size: few; v_call: TRBV11-3; cdr3_aa: CASSPETGGVEQFF; cdr3_nt: TGTGCCAGCAGCCCAGAGACAGGGGGCGTTGAGCAGTTCTTC
j_call: TRBJ2-7; d_call: NA; clone_size: few; v_call: TRBV20-1; cdr3_aa: CSARLAQGNEQYF; cdr3_nt: TGCAGTGCTAGACTAGCGCAGGGGAACGAGCAGTACTTC
j_call: TRBJ2-2; d_call: TRBD2; clone_size: NA; v_call: TRBV4-3; cdr3_aa: CASSQDFGGGLHGELFF; cdr3_nt: TGCGCCAGCAGCCAAGATTTCGGGGGAGGGCTTCATGGGGAGCTGTTTTTT
j_call: TRBJ2-1; d_call: TRBD2; clone_size: NA; v_call: TRBV9; cdr3_aa: CASSRSAREADEQFF; cdr3_nt: TGTGCCAGCAGTCGTAGTGCGCGGGAGGCCGATGAGCAGTTCTTC
j_call: TRBJ2-3; d_call: NA; clone_size: few; v_call: TRBV11-2; cdr3_aa: CASSLDRWSGTQYF; cdr3_nt: TGTGCCAGCAGCTTAGATCGCTGGAGTGGTACGCAGTATTTT
j_call: TRBJ2-3; d_call: TRBD2; clone_size: few; v_call: TRBV20-1; cdr3_aa: CSAILAGAFLTDTQYF; cdr3_nt: TGCAGTGCTATTCTAGCGGGGGCCTTCCTCACAGATACGCAGTATTTT
j_call: TRBJ2-7; d_call: NA; clone_size: NA; v_call: TRBV20-1; cdr3_aa: CSAPQGGTSYEQYF; cdr3_nt: TGCAGTGCTCCCCAGGGCGGGACCTCCTACGAGCAGTACTTC
j_call: TRBJ2-2; d_call: TRBD1; clone_size: NA; v_call: TRBV20-1; cdr3_aa: CSAKRQGNTGELFF; cdr3_nt: TGCAGTGCCAAAAGACAGGGGAACACCGGGGAGCTGTTTTTT
j_call: TRBJ1-3; d_call: NA; clone_size: NA; v_call: TRBV6-5; cdr3_aa: CASSYSTGAGNTIYF; cdr3_nt: TGTGCCAGCAGTTACTCGACTGGCGCTGGAAACACCATATATTTT
j_call: TRBJ2-7; d_call: TRBD2; clone_size: few; v_call: TRBV20-1; cdr3_aa: CSAEPLLAGLSYEQYF; cdr3_nt: TGCAGTGCTGAGCCCCTACTAGCGGGGCTGTCTTACGAGCAGTACTTC
j_call: TRBJ1-1; d_call: NA; clone_size: many; v_call: TRBV10-3; cdr3_aa: CAISRSQMVGGITEAFF; cdr3_nt: TGTGCCATCAGCCGATCGCAGATGGTCGGGGGTATCACTGAAGCTTTCTTT
j_call: TRBJ1-1; d_call: NA; clone_size: NA; v_call: TRBV6-2/TRBV6-3; cdr3_aa: CASNQQPPKGDTEAFF; cdr3_nt: TGTGCCAGCAACCAACAACCCCCGAAAGGGGACACTGAAGCTTTCTTT
j_call: TRBJ1-1; d_call: NA; clone_size: few; v_call: TRBV20-1; cdr3_aa: CSASQSGVRAFF; cdr3_nt: TGCAGTGCTAGTCAAAGCGGGGTGAGGGCTTTCTTT
j_call: TRBJ1-2; d_call: NA; clone_size: few; v_call: TRBV29-1; cdr3_aa: CSVEVSSSYGYTF; cdr3_nt: TGCAGCGTTGAAGTCTCCTCGAGCTATGGCTACACCTTC
j_call: TRBJ1-2; d_call: NA; clone_size: NA; v_call: TRBV20-1; cdr3_aa: CSARGPAGDYGYTF; cdr3_nt: TGCAGTGCTAGGGGCCCTGCCGGGGACTATGGCTACACCTTC
j_call: TRBJ2-1; d_call: TRBD2; clone_size: NA; v_call: TRBV9; cdr3_aa: CASSVGLAGRSSYNEQFF; cdr3_nt: TGTGCCAGCAGCGTAGGTCTAGCGGGTCGTTCTTCCTACAATGAGCAGTTCTTC
j_call: TRBJ2-1; d_call: TRBD2; clone_size: few; v_call: TRBV12-3/TRBV12-4; cdr3_aa: CASRGLVYNEQFF; cdr3_nt: TGTGCCAGCAGGGGACTAGTCTACAATGAGCAGTTCTTC
j_call: TRBJ1-3; d_call: NA; clone_size: few; v_call: TRBV20-1; cdr3_aa: CSARGDSSGNTIYF; cdr3_nt: TGCAGTGCTAGAGGGGACTCCTCTGGAAACACCATATATTTT
j_call: TRBJ2-5; d_call: NA; clone_size: NA; v_call: TRBV20-1; cdr3_aa: CSATPLGGYQETQYF; cdr3_nt: TGCAGTGCTACCCCCCTGGGGGGTTACCAAGAGACCCAGTACTTC
j_call: TRBJ2-7; d_call: NA; clone_size: NA; v_call: TRBV5-8; cdr3_aa: CASSLGASREQYF; cdr3_nt: TGTGCCAGCAGCTTGGGGGCTAGCCGCGAGCAGTACTTC
j_call: TRBJ2-5; d_call: TRBD2; clone_size: few; v_call: TRBV10-3; cdr3_aa: CATGTSGGLGETQYF; cdr3_nt: TGTGCCACCGGGACTAGCGGGGGACTGGGGGAGACCCAGTACTTC
j_call: TRBJ2-4; d_call: TRBD2; clone_size: NA; v_call: TRBV20-1; cdr3_aa: CSARETSGSLPIQYF; cdr3_nt: TGCAGTGCTAGGGAGACTAGCGGGAGTCTGCCCATTCAGTACTTC
j_call: TRBJ2-1; d_call: NA; clone_size: many; v_call: TRBV29-1; cdr3_aa: CSVVQLQYNEQFF; cdr3_nt: TGCAGCGTTGTACAGCTTCAGTACAATGAGCAGTTCTTC
j_call: TRBJ1-5; d_call: TRBD1; clone_size: NA; v_call: TRBV7-2; cdr3_aa: CASRSGQVDQPQHF; cdr3_nt: TGTGCCAGCAGGTCGGGACAGGTAGATCAGCCCCAGCATTTT
j_call: TRBJ2-7; d_call: TRBD2; clone_size: few; v_call: TRBV6-5; cdr3_aa: CASSYSASGSWDYEQYF; cdr3_nt: TGTGCCAGCAGTTACTCGGCTAGCGGGAGTTGGGACTACGAGCAGTACTTC
j_call: TRBJ2-1; d_call: TRBD2; clone_size: few; v_call: TRBV6-2/TRBV6-3; cdr3_aa: CASSNQLAGGTNEQFF; cdr3_nt: TGTGCCAGCAGCAACCAACTAGCGGGAGGGACCAATGAGCAGTTCTTC
j_call: TRBJ1-1; d_call: TRBD1; clone_size: few; v_call: TRBV10-3; cdr3_aa: CAIRGDSLNTEAFF; cdr3_nt: TGTGCCATCAGGGGGGACAGTTTGAACACTGAAGCTTTCTTT
j_call: TRBJ2-7; d_call: NA; clone_size: few; v_call: TRBV12-3/TRBV12-4; cdr3_aa: CASRGSSKSYEQYF; cdr3_nt: TGTGCCAGCAGGGGATCTTCCAAATCCTACGAGCAGTACTTC
j_call: TRBJ1-2; d_call: NA; clone_size: few; v_call: TRBV7-9; cdr3_aa: CASSQDRDYGYTF; cdr3_nt: TGTGCCAGCAGCCAGGACAGAGACTATGGTTACACCTTC
j_call: TRBJ1-2; d_call: NA; clone_size: few; v_call: TRBV20-1; cdr3_aa: CSAPSGSNYGYTF; cdr3_nt: TGCAGTGCCCCGTCGGGGTCCAACTATGGCTACACCTTC
j_call: TRBJ2-3; d_call: TRBD1; clone_size: NA; v_call: TRBV27; cdr3_aa: CASSFGRGHTDTQYF; cdr3_nt: TGTGCCAGCAGTTTTGGCAGGGGGCATACAGATACGCAGTATTTT
j_call: TRBJ2-1; d_call: NA; clone_size: few; v_call: TRBV20-1; cdr3_aa: CSTTRGEDGISNEQFF; cdr3_nt: TGCAGTACCACACGCGGGGAGGACGGGATTTCGAATGAGCAGTTCTTC
j_call: TRBJ2-3; d_call: NA; clone_size: few; v_call: TRBV7-2; cdr3_aa: CASRPGVGLSTDTQYF; cdr3_nt: TGTGCCAGCAGGCCCGGGGTAGGACTCAGCACAGATACGCAGTATTTT
j_call: TRBJ2-5; d_call: TRBD1; clone_size: many; v_call: TRBV5-5; cdr3_aa: CASSSFATGGKTQYF; cdr3_nt: TGTGCCAGCAGCTCGTTCGCCACAGGGGGAAAGACCCAGTACTTC
j_call: TRBJ2-7; d_call: TRBD1; clone_size: few; v_call: TRBV7-2; cdr3_aa: CASSLRQGAHEQYF; cdr3_nt: TGTGCCAGCAGCCTAAGACAGGGAGCACACGAGCAGTACTTC
j_call: TRBJ2-3; d_call: TRBD2; clone_size: NA; v_call: TRBV2; cdr3_aa: CASKAGVNTDTQYF; cdr3_nt: TGTGCCAGCAAAGCGGGGGTCAACACAGATACGCAGTATTTT
j_call: TRBJ2-7; d_call: TRBD1; clone_size: NA; v_call: TRBV7-8; cdr3_aa: CASRQTGGELYEQYF; cdr3_nt: TGTGCCAGCAGACAGACAGGGGGAGAACTCTACGAGCAGTACTTC